Listed below are T cell receptor beta chains from one sample, sequenced in a study of Ad26.COV2.S vaccination and SARS-CoV-2 variants. TCRdb's table, derived via immunoSEQ multiplex PCR, lists solely in-frame clones and lacks some. This table holds some 180,000 clones, around nine tenths found once. The sample in question was peripheral blood, obtained after recovery from COVID-19. These receptors came from a human donor who had recovered from COVID-19. CDR3s include the opening cysteine and the closing phenylalanine or tryptophan. A clone size is listed for some rows: how often the clone was seen (once, few, many), or a class if it is expanded.

TRBJ2-3	TRBV5-1	once	CASSFRLAGITDTQYF
TRBJ1-1	TRBV2	few	CASLGDGNTEAFF
TRBJ2-2	TRBV3-1/TRBV3-2	NA	CASSFTVAGELFF
TRBJ2-1	TRBV4-2	NA	CASSQGVAEEQFF
TRBJ2-3	TRBV6-6	NA	CASTGRTDPTDTQYF
TRBJ2-4	TRBV28	NA	CASRSYRGPVKNIQYF
TRBJ2-3	TRBV19	NA	CASSIEGGPADTQYF
TRBJ1-6	TRBV9	NA	CASSPPDSSYNSPLHF
TRBJ2-7	TRBV19	NA	CASSPRQGDEQYF
TRBJ2-1	TRBV4-2	NA	CASSQEKLTYNEQFF
TRBJ2-7	TRBV19	NA	CASSPLPSGRSYEQYF
TRBJ1-2	TRBV18	once	CASHGFINSKDGYTF
TRBJ1-2	TRBV6-5	NA	CASSPGQGGYGYTF
TRBJ1-3	TRBV25-1	NA	CASSTEGRYSGNTIYF